This TCR beta chain was documented in a study of identical twins. The study's findings and limits: Zero-insertion results could be subject to partial confounding by invariant MAIT and iNKT cells.

This CDR3 has 15 amino acids. The V gene's germline CDR1 is LGHDT and CDR2 YNNKEL (reference sequence). Trimming removed 4 bases from V and 1 base from J, with 14 bases in between. Template switching added a universal primer site, and cDNA bore unique molecular identifiers. TCRdb analysed the 5' RACE reads with MiXCR anew, one entry per CDR3 protein. The sample comprises a few hundred thousand distinct CDR3 sequences, roughly 15% of which are singletons, and around 0.4% rests with the top ten. This clonotype was counted only a few times. Its antigen is currently unknown. These data were likewise used in another study, on yellow fever vaccine responses in identical twins.

The TCR was taken from a young woman in good health. The J gene is TRBJ2-7, the V gene TRBV3-1; TRBD2 is a possible D gene (5 bases). Input material: CD4+ T cells sorted from blood. The CDR3 sequence: CASSRLADFSYEQYF. The CDR3 DNA reads as TGTGCCAGCAGCCGTCTAGCAGACTTTTCCTACGAGCAGTACTTC.